This TCR beta chain appears in the sequencing data of a study of cytomegalovirus exposure and HLA in healthy donors. Findings and caveats of the study: While the bulk of TCR sequences proved rare, some public TCRs turned up in many donors. Indistinguishable V segments such as TRBV6-2 and TRBV6-3 were excluded.

Remarks on this clone: Its antigen is not known.

Likely unrecorded immune exposures existed in these nominally healthy donors. Both 60 Vbeta primers and 13 Jbeta primers went into the PCR. Here immunoSEQ multiplex PCR was the method, and the copy in TCRdb shows in-frame clones only, minus some. The sample records over 100,000 clones, more than 75% being singletons. This CDR3 is 16 amino acids long. The ends lost 5 bases at V and 6 bases at J; junction bases unmatched: 10. Looked up from germline, CDR1 is MDHEN and CDR2 is SYDVKM. The sequence derives from a woman between 35 and 50 years old in good health and CMV-seronegative. The rearrangement uses TRBV28 and TRBJ1-5; 10 bases are shared with TRBD1. Input material: PBMCs. As DNA, the CDR3 is TGTGCCAGCAGTCCTTCAGGGACAGGGGTAATTCAGCCCCAGCATTTT. It yields the protein CASSPSGTGVIQPQHF. Drawing the rest from reference TRBV28 and TRBJ1-5, the complete variable domain is DVKVTQSSRYLVKRTGEKVFLECVQDMDHENMFWYRQDPGLGLRLIYFSYDVKMKEKGDIPEGYSVSREKKERFSLILESASTNQTSMYLCASSPSGTGVIQPQHFGDGTRLSIL.